What follows describes a single T cell receptor beta chain. This specimen belongs to a study of Ad26.COV2.S vaccination and SARS-CoV-2 variants. Turning to the study itself: Ad26.COV2.S shots went into the muscle once or twice, 56 days apart.

Documented treatment: some 20 received Ad26.COV2.S at low or high dose, single or two shots; several received placebo; per-sample allocation not given. Specimens were obtained on day 63 following the first vaccine or placebo injection. Donation was by an adult aged 18-55 years who was in Boston. Germline lookup yields CDR1 SGHRS and CDR2 YFSETQ. The CDR3 runs to 13 residues. V lost 7 bases to trimming and J lost 8 bases, with 15 bases between them. The table came from immunoSEQ multiplex PCR; TCRdb's copy has only in-frame clones and leaves some out. Of 410,000 or so clones in the sample, roughly 90% are singletons; the top ten hold 1.5% to 2%.

The sequence came from a person aged 18-65 years who received the Ad26.COV2.S COVID-19 vaccine or a placebo. Sequencing used peripheral blood, obtained in a trial of Ad26.COV2.S vaccine versus placebo. This sequence joins TRBV5-1 and TRBJ1-4; TRBD1 might be the D (5 bases). For the CDR3, the DNA is TGCGCCAGCGGGACGGGGGATGGGGAAAAACTGTTTTTT. Protein product: CASGTGDGEKLFF.